The clone carrying this T cell receptor (beta chain) is a singleton in its sample. The antigen is not known. Clones were sequenced by immunoSEQ multiplex PCR, and TCRdb holds only the in-frame ones, with some missing. The data hold about 100,000 clones, with roughly 89% observed a single time. Trimming shortened V by 3 bases and J by 5 bases, and 4 bases separated the two germline ends. The CDR3 is 11 residues long. CDR1 SGHAT and CDR2 FQNNGV come from the germline V gene. The sample belongs to a study of T cell responses to AZD1222 COVID-19 vaccine. The study, taken as a whole, reports: There were mostly white British donors and more females than males, and clonal diversity was possibly underestimated.

This TCR derives from an adult in good health. The V call is TRBV11-2, the J call TRBJ2-5; D uncertain. The specimen was peripheral blood, collected on day 0 of AZD1222 vaccination. The CDR3 is CASSFEETQYF. CDR3 nucleotide sequence: TGTGCCAGCAGCTTCGAGGAGACCCAGTACTTC. The complete variable domain, with remaining parts taken from reference TRBV11-2 and TRBJ2-5, reads EAGVAQSPRYKIIEKRQSVAFWCNPISGHATLYWYQQILGQGPKLLIQFQNNGVVDDSQLPKDRFSAERLKGVDSTLKIQPAKLEDSAVYLCASSFEETQYFGPGTRLLVL.